One sample yielded the 19 T cell receptor beta chains listed below, sequenced in a study of T-cell memory formation after mild COVID-19. MiXCR was run by TCRdb on the 5' RACE reads, yielding one entry per CDR3 protein. This table holds 100,000 or so distinct CDR3 sequences, approximately 10% found once. The specimen sequenced was PBMCs or a T cell subset sorted from them (not recorded which). These receptors came from a man aged 18 to 30 who had mild COVID-19 (a few samples of this study predate the infection). Cell type and time point are not known.

The sample holds many counts of this clonotype. CDR3 region: CASSPGTGANQPQHF. In nucleotides, the CDR3 is TGTGCCAGCAGCCCAGGGACAGGGGCCAATCAGCCCCAGCATTTT. The gene calls are TRBV7-8 and TRBJ1-5, with TRBD1 matching over 10 bases. Germline CDR1 SGHVS, CDR2 FQNEAQ. This CDR3 spans 15 amino acids. Unmatched junction bases numbered 4, after V lost 5 bases and J lost 3 bases.

By share, this clonotype ranks as medium-sized. The chain is built from TRBV11-2 and TRBJ2-7; TRBD2 is a possible D gene (5 bases). The germline gives CDR1 SGHAT, CDR2 FQNNGV. V was trimmed by 2 bases and J by 0 bases, leaving 11 bases between them. The CDR3 spans 15 residues. Here the CDR3 DNA reads TGTGCCAGCAGCTTATCCCGGGGATACTCCTACGAGCAGTACTTC. Translating gives CASSLSRGYSYEQYF.

The chain uses TRBV6-5 and TRBJ1-1; D may be TRBD1 (6 bases). Germline values: CDR1 MNHEY, CDR2 SVGAGI. The CDR3 contains 15 residues. V was shortened by 0 bases and J by 0 bases, with 8 bases between the two germline ends. CDR3 DNA: TGTGCCAGCAGTTACTCGCGACAGGTGAACACTGAAGCTTTCTTT. Its translation: CASSYSRQVNTEAFF.

This clonotype was counted a few times. The rearrangement links TRBV7-9 to TRBJ2-1; tentative D call: TRBD1 (5 bases). CDR3 length equals 12 residues. V lost 1 base and J 14 bases, leaving 12 bases between the germline ends. Looked up from germline, CDR1 is SEHNR and CDR2 is FQNEAQ (reference sequence). The CDR3: CASSLDHPREFF. Written as DNA, the CDR3 is TGTGCCAGCAGCTTAGACCACCCCAGGGAGTTCTTC. The variable domain in full, with the rest retrieved from reference TRBV7-9 and TRBJ2-1, is DTGVSQNPRHKITKRGQNVTFRCDPISEHNRLYWYRQTLGQGPEFLTYFQNEAQLEKSRLLSDRFSAERPKGSFSTLEIQRTEQGDSAMYLCASSLDHPREFFGPGTRLTVL.

This clonotype was counted ten times or more. This chain links TRBV7-9 with TRBJ2-7; D is possibly TRBD1 (6 bases). This CDR3 contains 13 residues. From germline, CDR1 is SEHNR and CDR2 FQNEAQ (reference sequence). Trimming removed 2 bases from V and 3 bases from J, with 8 bases in between. CDR3 sequence reads: CASSLKDSYEQYV. The CDR3 bases are TGTGCCAGCAGCTTAAAGGACAGCTACGAGCAGTACGTC.

The gene calls are TRBV11-2 and TRBJ2-1, with D tentatively TRBD2 (6 bases). Germline CDR1 is SGHAT and CDR2 is FQNNGV. The CDR3 is 13 amino acids. Trimming removed 7 bases at V and 8 bases at J, with 15 bases between. Written as DNA, the CDR3 is TGTGCCAGCATCACCGGGGGATGGGATGAGCAGTTCTTC. It is translated as CASITGGWDEQFF.

The rearrangement uses TRBV5-1 and TRBJ2-7; D could derive from TRBD1 or TRBD2 (5 bases each). Germline CDR1 is SGHRS and CDR2 is YFSETQ. The CDR3 consists of 14 residues. The V end was cut by 3 bases, the J end by 3 bases, with 13 bases between. The chain's CDR3 is CASSWRQGSYEQYF. DNA for the CDR3: TGCGCCAGCAGCTGGAGGCAGGGAAGCTACGAGCAGTACTTC. The variable domain in full, completed from reference TRBV5-1 and TRBJ2-7, reads KAGVTQTPRYLIKTRGQQVTLSCSPISGHRSVSWYQQTPGQGLQFLFEYFSETQRNKGNFPGRFSGRQFSNSRSEMNVSTLELGDSALYLCASSWRQGSYEQYFGPGTRLTVT.

The V and J genes are TRBV15 and TRBJ2-7; no clear D. Germline CDR1 LNHNV, CDR2 YYDKDF (reference sequence). CDR3 length equals 14 residues. Trimming took off 1 base at V and 3 bases at J, with 10 bases between the two ends. CDR3 coding DNA: TGTGCCACCAGCAGAGCTGCGTTAGACTACGAGCAGTACTTC. Encoded protein: CATSRAALDYEQYF.

The chain joins TRBV30 to TRBJ2-1; TRBD1 matches at 7 bases. Unmatched junction bases numbered 5, after V lost 6 bases and J lost 0 bases. CDR1 GTSNPN and CDR2 SVGIG come from the germline V gene (reference sequence). This CDR3 is built from 14 residues. The CDR3 protein is CACPRTGSYNEQFF. CDR3 sequence (DNA): TGTGCCTGTCCCCGGACAGGCTCCTACAATGAGCAGTTCTTC.

This clonotype appeared a few times. The genes are TRBV7-9 and TRBJ2-1, with 9 bases lining up with TRBD2. Germline V CDR1 and CDR2: SEHNR, FQNEAQ (reference sequence). The CDR3 has 15 amino acids. V was pared by 5 bases and J by 4 bases, with 6 bases of the junction left unmatched. CDR3 residues: CASSRGLAGYNEQFF. CDR3 nucleotide sequence: TGTGCCAGCAGCCGCGGGCTAGCGGGGTACAATGAGCAGTTCTTC.

This clonotype was counted ten times or more. The rearrangement uses TRBV7-9 and TRBJ2-7; no definite D call. This CDR3 region has 12 residues. Germline lookup yields CDR1 SEHNR and CDR2 FQNEAQ (reference sequence). Trimming cost V 5 bases and J 0 bases, with 5 bases left between them. CDR3 nucleotide sequence: TGTGCCAGCAGCCCGGGCTCCTACGAGCAGTACGTC. Translation gives CASSPGSYEQYV.

This clonotype was recorded at least ten times. The chain recombines TRBV11-2 with TRBJ2-2; TRBD1 aligns across 9 bases. The CDR3 runs to 19 residues. CDR1 SGHAT and CDR2 FQNNGV come from the germline V gene. Trimming at V came to 1 base and at J to 4 bases, leaving 13 bases not matched to a gene. DNA of the CDR3: TGTGCCAGCAGCTTAGCACCCACGGGGGACAGGGCCCCCACCGGGGAGCTGTTTTTT. This translates into CASSLAPTGDRAPTGELFF. The full variable domain, rest sourced from reference TRBV11-2 and TRBJ2-2, is EAGVAQSPRYKIIEKRQSVAFWCNPISGHATLYWYQQILGQGPKLLIQFQNNGVVDDSQLPKDRFSAERLKGVDSTLKIQPAKLEDSAVYLCASSLAPTGDRAPTGELFFGEGSRLTVL.

This clonotype was seen a handful of times. The chain carries TRBV15 and TRBJ2-1, with a possible D match to TRBD1 (6 bases). V lost 2 bases and J 6 bases, leaving 20 bases between the germline ends. Germline values: CDR1 LNHNV, CDR2 YYDKDF (reference sequence). CDR3 length: 17 amino acids. The CDR3 DNA sequence: TGTGCCACCAGCAGACCAACACTTAACAGGGTACTCAATGAGCAGTTCTTC. As protein: CATSRPTLNRVLNEQFF. Full variable domain (missing parts from reference TRBV15 and TRBJ2-1): DAMVIQNPRYQVTQFGKPVTLSCSQTLNHNVMYWYQQKSSQAPKLLFHYYDKDFNNEADTPDNFQSRRPNTSFCFLDIRSPGLGDTAMYLCATSRPTLNRVLNEQFFGPGTRLTVL.

This clonotype was seen a handful of times. The rearrangement joins TRBV7-8 to TRBJ2-1; TRBD2 is a possible D gene (5 bases). The CDR3 sequence is 15 residues long. V was cut by 4 bases and J by 6 bases, with 16 bases left in between. Germline-derived CDR1 and CDR2 are SGHVS and FQNEAQ. CDR3 nucleotide sequence: TGTGCCAGCAGCTCCGGACTGGCGGCGGGCAATGAGCAGTTCTTC. Its protein is CASSSGLAAGNEQFF.

The table lists this clonotype with a few counts. This chain uses TRBV7-9 with TRBJ2-1, with a tentative D call TRBD2 (6 bases). Trimming removed 3 bases from V and 1 base from J, with 16 bases in between. The CDR3 length is 17 residues. CDR1 and CDR2 (germline): SEHNR, FQNEAQ (reference sequence). Written as DNA, the CDR3 is TGTGCCAGCAGCTTTAGAGGCTCGGAGGGATCCTACAATGAGCAGTTCTTC. It codes for CASSFRGSEGSYNEQFF.

This rearrangement joins TRBV12-3 or TRBV12-4 to TRBJ2-2; the match to TRBD2 covers 8 bases. J gave up 3 bases and V 4 bases, and 1 base lay outside the gene matches. The CDR3 runs to 14 residues. The CDR3 loop reads CASSWGLDTGELFF. In nucleotides, the CDR3 is TGTGCCAGCAGTTGGGGACTAGACACCGGGGAGCTGTTTTTT.

The chain combines TRBV4-1 with TRBJ1-1, with no clear D. Deletions cut 4 bases from V and 9 bases from J, with 15 bases between. The CDR3 covers 13 residues. The germline V gene has CDR1 MGHRA and CDR2 YSYEKL. The CDR3 DNA follows: TGCGCCAGCAGCCCAGGTACGGCTTTTAAAGCTTTCTTT. This translates into CASSPGTAFKAFF.

The chain employs TRBV3-1 and TRBJ1-2; TRBD1 is a possible D gene (6 bases). There are 16 residues in the CDR3. V was clipped by 6 bases and J by 3 bases, with 20 bases between them. Germline CDR1 LGHDT, CDR2 YNNKEL (reference sequence). CDR3 region: CASRKYIYRVDYGYTF. DNA of the CDR3: TGTGCCAGCAGAAAATACATATACAGGGTAGACTATGGCTACACCTTC.

This chain links TRBV5-6 with TRBJ2-7; 7 bases are shared with TRBD1. This CDR3 has 16 amino acids. CDR1 and CDR2 from the germline V gene are SGHDT and YYEEEE. Unmatched junction bases numbered 14, after V lost 2 bases and J lost 6 bases. The CDR3 region has the DNA TGTGCCAGCAGCTTTCGCCCGGGACAGTCGATGGGCGAGCAGTACTTC. Its translation is CASSFRPGQSMGEQYF.